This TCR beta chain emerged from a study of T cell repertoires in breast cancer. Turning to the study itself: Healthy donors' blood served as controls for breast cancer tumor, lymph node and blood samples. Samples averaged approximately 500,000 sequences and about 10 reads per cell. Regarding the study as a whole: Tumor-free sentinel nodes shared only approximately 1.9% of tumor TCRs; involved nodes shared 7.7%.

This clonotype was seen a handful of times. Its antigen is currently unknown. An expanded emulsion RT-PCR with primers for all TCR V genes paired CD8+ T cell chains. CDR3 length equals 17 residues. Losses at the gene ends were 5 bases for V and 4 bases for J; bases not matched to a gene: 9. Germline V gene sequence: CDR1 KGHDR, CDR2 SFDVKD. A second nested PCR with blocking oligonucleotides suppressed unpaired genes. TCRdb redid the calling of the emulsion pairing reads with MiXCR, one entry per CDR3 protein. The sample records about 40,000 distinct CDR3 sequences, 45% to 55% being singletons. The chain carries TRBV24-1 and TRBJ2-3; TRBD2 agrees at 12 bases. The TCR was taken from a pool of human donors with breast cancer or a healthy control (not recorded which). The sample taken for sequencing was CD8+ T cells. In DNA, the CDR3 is TGTGCCACCAGTGGACCTAGCGGGGGGGCCGTGGCAGATACGCAGTATTTT. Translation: CATSGPSGGAVADTQYF.